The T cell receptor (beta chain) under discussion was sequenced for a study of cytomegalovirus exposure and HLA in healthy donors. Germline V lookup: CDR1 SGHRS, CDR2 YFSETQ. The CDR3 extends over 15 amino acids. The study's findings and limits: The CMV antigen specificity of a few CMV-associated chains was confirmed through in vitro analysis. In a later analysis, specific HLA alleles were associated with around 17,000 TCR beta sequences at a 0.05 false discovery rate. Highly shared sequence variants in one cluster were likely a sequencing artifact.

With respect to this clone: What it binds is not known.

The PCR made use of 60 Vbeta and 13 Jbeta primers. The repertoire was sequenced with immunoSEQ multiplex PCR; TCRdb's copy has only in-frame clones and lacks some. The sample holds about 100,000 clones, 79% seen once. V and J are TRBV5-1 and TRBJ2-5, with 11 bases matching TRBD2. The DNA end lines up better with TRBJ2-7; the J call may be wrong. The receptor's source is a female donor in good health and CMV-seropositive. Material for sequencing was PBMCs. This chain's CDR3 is CASREGTSGTYEQYF. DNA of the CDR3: TGCGCCAGCAGGGAGGGGACTAGCGGAACCTACGAGCAGTACTTC.